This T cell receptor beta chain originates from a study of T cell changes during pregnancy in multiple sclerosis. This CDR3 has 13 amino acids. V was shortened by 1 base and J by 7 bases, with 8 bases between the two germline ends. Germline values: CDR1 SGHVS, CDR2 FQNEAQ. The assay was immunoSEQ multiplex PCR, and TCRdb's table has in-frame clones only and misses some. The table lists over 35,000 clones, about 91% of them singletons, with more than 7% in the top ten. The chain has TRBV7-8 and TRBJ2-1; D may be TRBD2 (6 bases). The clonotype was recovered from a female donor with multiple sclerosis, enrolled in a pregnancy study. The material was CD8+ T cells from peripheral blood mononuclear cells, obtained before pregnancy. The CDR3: CASSLVGGNEQFF. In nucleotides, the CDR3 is TGTGCCAGCAGCTTAGTGGGGGGTAATGAGCAGTTCTTC.